The clone carrying this T cell receptor beta chain was counted a few times. Its antigen is as yet unknown. TCR beta CDR3 sequences were amplified from RNA transcripts. First-round RT-PCR targeting the TCR CDR3 was performed with the HTBI primer set. A single record per CDR3 protein comes from TCRdb applying MiXCR to the multiplex PCR reads. The repertoire holds 450,000 to 700,000 distinct CDR3 sequences, with 46% as singletons. This record belongs to a study of T cells in Graves' hyperthyroidism and ophthalmopathy. Points from the study as a whole: Researchers found most expanded thyroid clonotypes above 0.001 in blood as well.

Sequencing was carried out using peripheral blood or thyroid tissue (not recorded which). The sequence derives from a woman in her late teens or twenties with Graves' hyperthyroidism.

The CDR3 spells CSAQQGAQGYTF. CDR3 DNA sequence: TGCAGTGCTCAACAGGGGGCTCAGGGCTACACCTTC. The chain combines TRBV20-1 with TRBJ1-2, with TRBD1 matching over 9 bases. Germline V gives CDR1 DFQATT, CDR2 SNEGSKA (reference sequence). Trimming removed 5 bases from V and 8 bases from J; junction bases left unmatched: 6. The CDR3 contains 12 residues.